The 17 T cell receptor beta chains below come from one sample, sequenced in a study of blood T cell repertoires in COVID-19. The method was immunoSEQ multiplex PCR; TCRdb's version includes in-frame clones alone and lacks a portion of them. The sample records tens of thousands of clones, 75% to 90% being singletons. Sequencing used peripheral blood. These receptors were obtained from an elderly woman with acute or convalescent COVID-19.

Here the CDR3 reads CASSSGMGKETQYF. Here the CDR3 DNA reads TGTGCCAGCAGTTCAGGGATGGGCAAAGAGACCCAGTACTTC. The rearrangement uses TRBV5-4 and TRBJ2-5; D perhaps matches TRBD1 (5 bases). V dropped 5 bases and J dropped 3 bases, with 14 bases sitting between them. The germline V gene has CDR1 SGHNT and CDR2 YYREEE (reference sequence). The CDR3 length is 14 residues. The entire variable domain, with the rest obtained from reference TRBV5-4 and TRBJ2-5, is as follows: ETGVTQSPTHLIKTRGQQVTLRCSSQSGHNTVSWYQQALGQGPQFIFQYYREEENGRGNFPPRFSGLQFPNYSSELNVNALELDDSALYLCASSSGMGKETQYFGPGTRLLVL.

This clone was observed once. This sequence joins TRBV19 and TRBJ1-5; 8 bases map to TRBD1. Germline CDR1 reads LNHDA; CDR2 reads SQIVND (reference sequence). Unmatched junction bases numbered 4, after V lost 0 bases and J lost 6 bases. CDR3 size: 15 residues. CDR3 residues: CASSIDGTGAQPQHF. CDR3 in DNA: TGTGCCAGTAGTATAGATGGGACAGGTGCTCAGCCCCAGCATTTT.

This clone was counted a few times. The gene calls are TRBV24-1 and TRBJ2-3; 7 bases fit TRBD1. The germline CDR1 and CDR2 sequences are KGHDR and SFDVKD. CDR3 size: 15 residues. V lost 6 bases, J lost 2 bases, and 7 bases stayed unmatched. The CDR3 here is CATSQGDRNTDTQYF. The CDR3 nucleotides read TGTGCCACCAGTCAGGGGGATCGGAACACAGATACGCAGTATTTT.

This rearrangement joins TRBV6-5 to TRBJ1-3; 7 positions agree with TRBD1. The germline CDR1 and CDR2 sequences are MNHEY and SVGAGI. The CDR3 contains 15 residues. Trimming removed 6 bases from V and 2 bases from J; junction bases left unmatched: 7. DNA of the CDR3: TGTGCCAGCAGCCTACAGGGGAATGCTGGAAACACCATATATTTT. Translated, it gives CASSLQGNAGNTIYF.

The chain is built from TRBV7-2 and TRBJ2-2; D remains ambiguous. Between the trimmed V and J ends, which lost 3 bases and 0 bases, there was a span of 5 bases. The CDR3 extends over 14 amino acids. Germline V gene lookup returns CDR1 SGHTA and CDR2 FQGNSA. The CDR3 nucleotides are TGTGCCAGCAGCTTCGACTCGAACACCGGGGAGCTGTTTTTT. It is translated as CASSFDSNTGELFF.

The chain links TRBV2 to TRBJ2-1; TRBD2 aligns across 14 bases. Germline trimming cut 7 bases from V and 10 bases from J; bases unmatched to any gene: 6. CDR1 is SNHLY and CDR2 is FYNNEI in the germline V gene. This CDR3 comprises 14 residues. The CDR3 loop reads CASIGTSGSHEQFF. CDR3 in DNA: TGTGCCAGCATTGGGACTAGCGGGAGCCACGAGCAGTTCTTC.

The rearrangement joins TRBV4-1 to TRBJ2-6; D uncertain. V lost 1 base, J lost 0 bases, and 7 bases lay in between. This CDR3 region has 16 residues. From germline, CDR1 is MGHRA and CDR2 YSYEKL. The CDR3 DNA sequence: TGCGCCAGCAGCCAAGGGGCAGACTCTGGGGCCAACGTCCTGACTTTC. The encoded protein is CASSQGADSGANVLTF.

CDR3 protein: CASSLPGSGGETQYF. In nucleotides, the CDR3 is TGCGCCAGCAGCTTACCGGGCTCGGGAGGAGAGACCCAGTACTTC. The chain recombines TRBV5-1 with TRBJ2-5; 7 nucleotides align to TRBD2. Germline CDR1 is SGHRS and CDR2 is YFSETQ. The CDR3 has 15 residues. V lost 2 bases to trimming and J lost 4 bases; unmatched junction nucleotides: 8.

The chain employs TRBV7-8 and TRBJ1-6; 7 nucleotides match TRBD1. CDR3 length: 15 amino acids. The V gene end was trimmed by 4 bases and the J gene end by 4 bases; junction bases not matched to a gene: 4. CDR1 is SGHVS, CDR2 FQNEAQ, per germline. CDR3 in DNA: TGTGCCAGCAGCTCGGGGACAGTTTATAATTCACCCCTCCACTTT. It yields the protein CASSSGTVYNSPLHF.

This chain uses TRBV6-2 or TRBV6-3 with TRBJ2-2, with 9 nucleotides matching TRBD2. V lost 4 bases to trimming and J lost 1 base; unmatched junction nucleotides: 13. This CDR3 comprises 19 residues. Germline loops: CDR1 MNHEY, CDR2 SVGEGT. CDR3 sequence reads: CASSWAGASGNRNTGELFF. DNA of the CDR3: TGTGCCAGCAGTTGGGCCGGAGCTAGCGGGAATCGGAACACCGGGGAGCTGTTTTTT.

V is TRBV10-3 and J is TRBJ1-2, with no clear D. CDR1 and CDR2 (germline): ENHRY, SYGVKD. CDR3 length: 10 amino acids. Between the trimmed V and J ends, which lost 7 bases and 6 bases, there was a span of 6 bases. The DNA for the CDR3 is TGTGCCATCATGGCGGATGGCTACACCTTC. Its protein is CAIMADGYTF.

The CDR3 here is CASIGGGAGDTQYF. The CDR3 region has the DNA TGTGCCAGTATTGGCGGGGGGGCTGGGGATACGCAGTATTTT. V usage is TRBV6-5 and J usage is TRBJ2-3; the match to TRBD2 covers 9 bases. Losses at the gene ends were 9 bases for V and 6 bases for J; bases not matched to a gene: 10. CDR1 MNHEY and CDR2 SVGAGI come from the germline V gene. The CDR3 is made up of 14 amino acids.

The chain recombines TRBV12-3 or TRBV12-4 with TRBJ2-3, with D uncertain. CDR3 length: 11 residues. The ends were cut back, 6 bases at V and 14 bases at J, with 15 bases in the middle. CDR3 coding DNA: TGTGCCAGCAGCCCCTTGGATACGGGGTATTTT. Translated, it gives CASSPLDTGYF.

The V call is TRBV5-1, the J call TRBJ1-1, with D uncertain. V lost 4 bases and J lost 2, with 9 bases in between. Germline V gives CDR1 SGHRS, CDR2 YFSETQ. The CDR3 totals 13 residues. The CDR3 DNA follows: TGCGCCAGCAGCCTAACAGTCAACACTGAAGCTTTCTTT. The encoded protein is CASSLTVNTEAFF.

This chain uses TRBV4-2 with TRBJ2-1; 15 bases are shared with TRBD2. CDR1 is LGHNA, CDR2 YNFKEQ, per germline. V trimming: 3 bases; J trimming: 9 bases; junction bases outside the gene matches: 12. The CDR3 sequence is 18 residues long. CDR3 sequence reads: CASSQDLGLAGGPVEQFF. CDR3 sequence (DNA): TGTGCCAGCAGCCAGGATTTAGGACTAGCGGGAGGGCCGGTTGAGCAGTTCTTC.

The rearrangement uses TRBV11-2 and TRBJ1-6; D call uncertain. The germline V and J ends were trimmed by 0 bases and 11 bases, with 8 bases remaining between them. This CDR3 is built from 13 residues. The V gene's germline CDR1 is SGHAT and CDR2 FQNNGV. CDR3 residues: CASSLEAVTPLHF. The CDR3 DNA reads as TGTGCCAGCAGCTTAGAGGCGGTCACACCCCTCCACTTT.

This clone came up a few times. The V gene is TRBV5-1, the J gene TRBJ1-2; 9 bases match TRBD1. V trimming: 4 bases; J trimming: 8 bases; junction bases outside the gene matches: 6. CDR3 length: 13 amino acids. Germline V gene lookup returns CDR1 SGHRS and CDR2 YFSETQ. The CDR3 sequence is CASSRRQGDGYTF. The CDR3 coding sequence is TGCGCCAGCAGCCGGAGACAGGGGGACGGCTACACCTTC.